These T cell receptor beta chains were read from a single sample in a study of blood T cell repertoires in COVID-19. Here immunoSEQ multiplex PCR was the method, and the copy in TCRdb shows in-frame clones only, minus some. The sample consists of around 13,000 clones, 83% of them appearing once. Sequencing used peripheral blood. These receptors all come from a woman aged 55-70 years with acute or convalescent COVID-19. Each CDR3 is given with its conserved first and last residue.

TRBJ2-3 TRBV5-1 CASSIAGTSGTDTQYF
TRBJ1-6 TRBV15 CATREHYNSPLHF
TRBJ1-6 TRBV27 CASSDRGGNSPLHF
TRBJ2-7 TRBV4-1 CASSQGTSYYEQYF
TRBJ2-2 TRBV7-2 CASSPPAGYTGELFF
TRBJ2-3 TRBV10-2 CASVGQGIFIDTQYF
TRBJ2-1 TRBV5-1 CASSFEGHGAYNEQFF
TRBJ2-7 TRBV7-6 CASSPLPAGELYEQYF
TRBJ2-1 TRBV5-1 CASNTLGSSYNEQFF
TRBJ2-7 TRBV4-2 CASSQDQWGISGEQYF
TRBJ2-1 TRBV9 CASSAAGGFYNEQFF
TRBJ2-7 TRBV4-2 CASSRLLVPHEQYF
TRBJ2-5 TRBV6-2/TRBV6-3 CASSYYTTEETQYF
TRBJ1-6 TRBV6-2/TRBV6-3 CASSYRGQTVFNSPLHF
TRBJ2-7 TRBV27 CASSLTRLAGHYEQYF
TRBJ2-5 TRBV28 CASSLSGLAGPQETQYF